A single T cell receptor (beta chain) is shown here with its context. Its antigen is not known. The sample comes from a study of shared clonotypes between healthy human individuals. Study findings and constraints: Since donors were few, the genetic and exposure-history diversity represented was limited.

The trim removed 0 bases at V and 6 bases at J, leaving 3 bases unmatched. The CDR3 loop spans 14 amino acids. Germline CDR1 SGHRS, CDR2 YFSETQ. Division of CD4+ cells produced a CD45RA+ naive subset and a CD45RA-negative memory subset. Per the original methods: There were no quality scores in the junction-only immunoSEQ sequences, so filtering differed. Some clones are missing from TCRdb's copy, which holds only in-frame ones; the method was immunoSEQ multiplex PCR. V, J and clone size reflect that table, while D and trimming were determined from the DNA. The sample has hundreds of thousands of clones; 60% to 75% are singletons.

The source material was memory CD4+ T cells sorted from blood. Subset described: CD45RA-negative fraction. This sequence was found in a woman under 40 in good health. The V and J genes are TRBV5-1 and TRBJ2-3, with 8 bases lining up with TRBD2. CDR3 residues: CASSLGSGEDTQYF. The CDR3 DNA reads as TGCGCCAGCAGCTTGGGTAGCGGGGAGGATACGCAGTATTTT.